The rows below give T cell receptor beta chains drawn from one sample of a study of cytomegalovirus exposure and HLA in healthy donors. Clones were read by immunoSEQ multiplex PCR, and TCRdb kept only the in-frame ones, dropping some. The sample table sets out about 140,000 clones. The specimen sequenced was PBMCs. The origin of the receptors is a woman younger than 30 in good health and CMV-seronegative. Both conserved end residues are part of each CDR3. D genes are given only for firm matches.

J gene | D gene | V gene | CDR3 DNA | CDR3 protein
TRBJ1-2 | TRBD1 | TRBV19 | TGTGCCAGTAGCAGGGACAGCCGCTTAAAAAACTATGGCTACACCTTC | CASSRDSRLKNYGYTF
TRBJ2-1 | TRBD2 | TRBV29-1 | TGCAGCGTGGGTAAGCTAGCGGGAGGATGGGAGCAGTTCTTC | CSVGKLAGGWEQFF
TRBJ1-4 | - | TRBV5-1 | TGCGCCAGCAGCCCGGGGGGGTCTGAAAAACTGTTTTTT | CASSPGGSEKLFF
TRBJ2-2 | TRBD1 | TRBV30 | TGTGCCTGGACCCACCCGGACAGGGGTTTTGAGCTGTTTTTT | CAWTHPDRGFELFF
TRBJ2-5 | - | TRBV10-2 | TGCGCCAGCAGTGACCGGGACTTCCGTCGTCCGATTGAGGAGACCCAGTACTTC | CASSDRDFRRPIEETQYF
TRBJ2-2 | - | TRBV5-1 | TGCGCCAGCAGCGCCAGTAGGGAGCTGTTTTTT | CASSASRELFF
TRBJ2-6 | - | TRBV7-9 | TGTGCCAGCAGCCGCGGGGCTAGCTCAATCTCTGGGGCCAACGTCCTGACTTTC | CASSRGASSISGANVLTF
TRBJ1-2 | TRBD1 | TRBV19 | TGTGCCAGTAGAGGACAGGGTCGGGGCTACACCTTC | CASRGQGRGYTF
TRBJ2-1 | - | TRBV7-7 | TGTGCCAGCAGCCCCCTGCTGCGGGGAAGCTCCTACAATGAGCAGTTCTTC | CASSPLLRGSSYNEQFF
TRBJ1-5 | TRBD1 | TRBV4-1 | TGCGCCAGCAGCCCGACAGGGAAGTCCAATCAGCCCCAGCATTTT | CASSPTGKSNQPQHF
TRBJ1-5 | - | TRBV7-2 | TGTGCCAGCAGCTCCACAGGTTCTTATCAGCCCCAGCATTTT | CASSSTGSYQPQHF
TRBJ2-5 | - | TRBV6-1 | TGTGCCAGCAGGCGCGGGGGCGAAGAGACCCAGTACTTC | CASRRGGEETQYF
TRBJ2-5 | TRBD2 | TRBV11-3 | TGTGCCAGCAGCTCCTTCTCGGGACTAGCGGGAGAGACCCAGTACTTC | CASSSFSGLAGETQYF
TRBJ2-3 | TRBD2 | TRBV10-3 | TGTGCCATCAGTGGGCTAGCGGGAGTTTCAGATACGCAGTATTTT | CAISGLAGVSDTQYF
TRBJ2-5 | TRBD1 | TRBV25-1 | TGTGCCAGCAGTGATTCTCTACAGGGGTCCCAAGAGACCCAGTACTTC | CASSDSLQGSQETQYF
TRBJ2-1 | TRBD2 | TRBV25-1 | TGTGCCAGCACCGGGAGGGCGGGACCCGGCTACAATGAGCAGTTCTTC | CASTGRAGPGYNEQFF
TRBJ2-4 | TRBD1 | TRBV7-9 | TGTGCCAGCAGCTTACAGGGGGCGAGGAACATTCAGTACTTC | CASSLQGARNIQYF
TRBJ2-2 | - | TRBV4-1 | TGCGCCAGCAGCCAAAAGGACTACACCGGGGAGCTGTTTTTT | CASSQKDYTGELFF
TRBJ1-4 | - | TRBV2 | TGTGCCAGCAGCGACGGACTTCCATCGCCCTCAACTAATGAAAAACTGTTTTTT | CASSDGLPSPSTNEKLFF
TRBJ2-5 | - | TRBV7-6 | TGTGCCAGCAGCTCTCAAGAGACCCAGTACTTC | CASSSQETQYF
TRBJ2-7 | - | TRBV6-1 | TGTGCCAGCAGTGAACCATCAGGAAGCTCCTACGAGCAGTACTTC | CASSEPSGSSYEQYF
TRBJ1-1 | TRBD1 | TRBV27 | TGTGCCAGCAGTTTGGGACAGGGAGAAGCTTTCTTT | CASSLGQGEAFF
TRBJ1-5 | - | TRBV6-5 | TGTGCCAGCAAGAGGGTCGAAAGCGGGCCCCAGCATTTT | CASKRVESGPQHF
TRBJ2-1 | - | TRBV19 | TGTGCCAGTACCGGGTACCCGATGGACAATGAGCAGTTCTTC | CASTGYPMDNEQFF
TRBJ2-2 | TRBD2 | TRBV7-3 | TGTGCCAGCAGCCTCCTAGCGGCCTCGAACACCGGGGAGCTGTTTTTT | CASSLLAASNTGELFF
TRBJ2-1 | - | TRBV5-1 | TGCGCCAGCAGCTTGTATGGTAGCTCCTACAATGAGCAGTTCTTC | CASSLYGSSYNEQFF
TRBJ2-3 | TRBD2 | TRBV9 | TGTGCCAGCAGCGTAGGGCTAGCGGGAACCGATACGCAGTATTTT | CASSVGLAGTDTQYF
TRBJ1-2 | TRBD1 | TRBV30 | TGTGCCTGGGACACAGGGGGTCGTGGCTACACCTTC | CAWDTGGRGYTF
TRBJ1-2 | - | TRBV7-2 | TGTGCCAGCAGCTTAGCAGAGGGCCCGGCCTATGGCTACACCTTC | CASSLAEGPAYGYTF
TRBJ1-2 | TRBD1 | TRBV6-5 | TGTGCCAGCAGACTCCAACAGGGGAGTCACTATGGCTACACCTTC | CASRLQQGSHYGYTF
TRBJ2-1 | - | TRBV5-1 | TGCGCCAGCAGCTGGGGGGTTGAGGGCAGCGGTGAGCAGTTCTTC | CASSWGVEGSGEQFF
TRBJ2-2 | TRBD2 | TRBV7-6 | TGTGCCAGCGCGGTGACTAGCGGTCCCCTCACCGGGGAGCTGTTTTTT | CASAVTSGPLTGELFF
TRBJ2-1 | TRBD2 | TRBV5-1 | TGCGCCAGCAGCTTGGCTGAGCGGGGGTCCCAGTTCTTC | CASSLAERGSQFF
TRBJ1-1 | - | TRBV5-4 | TGTGCCAGCAGCTTAAGTCCAAAGGGGACTGAAGCTTTCTTT | CASSLSPKGTEAFF
TRBJ2-6 | - | TRBV18 | TGTGCCAGCTCTAACCCTTACAGCTACTCTGGGGCCAACGTCCTGACTTTC | CASSNPYSYSGANVLTF
TRBJ2-1 | TRBD2 | TRBV4-1 | TGCGCCAGCAGCCAAGGAACGGGAGGGCCGGGTGAGCAGTTCTTC | CASSQGTGGPGEQFF
TRBJ2-1 | TRBD2 | TRBV4-3 | TGCGCCAGCAGTCAAATGCCTCTAGCGGGAGAGCAGTTCTTC | CASSQMPLAGEQFF
TRBJ2-7 | TRBD1 | TRBV5-1 | TGCGCCAGCAGCTTGGGACAGGGCTCCTACGAGCAGTACTTC | CASSLGQGSYEQYF
TRBJ2-3 | TRBD2 | TRBV7-9 | TGTGCCAGCAGCTTGGTGCTAGCGGGAGGCAATACAGATACGCAGTATTTT | CASSLVLAGGNTDTQYF
TRBJ2-1 | - | TRBV7-2 | TGTGCCAGCAGCTTAGGAGGTGGCTCCTACAATGAGCAGTTCTTC | CASSLGGGSYNEQFF
TRBJ2-5 | TRBD1 | TRBV6-1 | TGTGCCAGCAGCCAAACCGGGACAGGGGAAGAGACCCAGTACTTC | CASSQTGTGEETQYF
TRBJ2-1 | - | TRBV13 | TGTGCCAGCAGCTTAGGAGCGAAGGAGCAGTTCTTC | CASSLGAKEQFF
TRBJ2-3 | TRBD2 | TRBV7-2 | TGTGCCAGCAGCTTAGGAGGGACTAGCGGAATCACAGATACGCAGTATTTT | CASSLGGTSGITDTQYF
TRBJ1-2 | - | TRBV6-5 | TGTGCCAGCAGTTACGGGGGAGGGGCCGGACATGGCTACACCTTC | CASSYGGGAGHGYTF
TRBJ2-2 | - | TRBV14 | TGTGCCAGCAGCCCCTGGGACATTGGGGAGCTGTTTTTT | CASSPWDIGELFF
TRBJ2-3 | TRBD1 | TRBV6-5 | TGTGCCAGCAGTTACTCCTGGGACAGGGTTACAGATACGCAGTATTTT | CASSYSWDRVTDTQYF
TRBJ2-3 | - | TRBV4-1 | TGCGCCAGCAGCCCCGGTAGCGGAGCCCTTACGCAGTATTTT | CASSPGSGALTQYF
TRBJ1-6 | - | TRBV7-2 | TGTGCCAGCAGCTTACCTTATAATTCACCCCTCCACTTT | CASSLPYNSPLHF
TRBJ1-1 | - | TRBV19 | TGTGCCAGTAGTATACGAGTTAACACTGAAGCTTTCTTT | CASSIRVNTEAFF
TRBJ2-1 | TRBD2 | TRBV5-4 | TGTGCCAGCAGCTTGCCATTAGCGGGAGCAAACAATGAGCAGTTCTTC | CASSLPLAGANNEQFF
TRBJ1-1 | TRBD1 | TRBV7-8 | TGTGCCAGCAGCCGACAGGGGGCGACTGAAGCTTTCTTT | CASSRQGATEAFF
TRBJ2-7 | TRBD2 | TRBV7-9 | TGTGCCAGCACCTATAGCGGGAATTTCTACGAGCAGTACTTC | CASTYSGNFYEQYF
TRBJ2-3 | TRBD2 | TRBV7-6 | TGTGCCAGCAGGTTCTCGGGGGGTAGCGGGAGATCAGATACGCAGTATTTT | CASRFSGGSGRSDTQYF
TRBJ2-1 | - | TRBV7-3 | TGTGCCAGCAGCTTCGCGAGAAGCTCCTACAATGAGCAGTTCTTC | CASSFARSSYNEQFF
TRBJ2-1 | - | TRBV28 | TGTGCCAGCAGTTTGGGGCGACTCGGGAGCGCTGCGAATGAGCAGTTCTTC | CASSLGRLGSAANEQFF
TRBJ2-1 | TRBD2 | TRBV7-2 | TGTGCCAGCAGCGAGGGGACTAGCGGAACCTACAATGAGCAGTTCTTC | CASSEGTSGTYNEQFF
TRBJ2-1 | - | TRBV7-2 | TGTGCCAGCAGCTTAGGTGTGGGAGTCCGGGGGAATGAGCAGTTCTTC | CASSLGVGVRGNEQFF